This paragraph reports one T cell receptor beta chain. The target antigen is unknown. The library targeted TCRbeta and was prepared with unique molecular identifiers. TCRdb re-derived calls from the PCR reads in MiXCR, one entry per CDR3 protein. The sample lists 750,000 to 950,000 distinct CDR3 sequences, approximately 15% seen once, with roughly 5% in the top ten. The sample originates from a study of T-cell reconstitution after alpha-beta-depleted transplantation in children. Broader study findings: It was newly produced T cells that mostly accounted for T-cell counts and diversity one year after transplant. The study reportedly traced alpha-beta T cells about two months after transplant to several hundred expanded graft clones. In some patients, recipient T cells and intrathymic progenitors surviving conditioning explained high day-60 diversity.

V trimming: 0 bases; J trimming: 2 bases; junction bases outside the gene matches: 7. CDR3 length: 17 amino acids. This material consisted of PBMCs, mostly from graft donor cells, taken 360 days after TCRalphabeta/CD19-depleted stem cell transplant. The TCR comes from a male patient younger than 18 who had a stem cell transplant for acute lymphoblastic leukemia, so the T cells may come from the graft donor. V and J are TRBV12-3 or TRBV12-4 and TRBJ2-5, with 9 bases identical to TRBD2. CDR3 protein: CASSLAPRSGRQETQYF. The CDR3 DNA reads TGTGCCAGCAGTTTAGCCCCAAGAAGCGGGAGGCAAGAGACCCAGTACTTC.